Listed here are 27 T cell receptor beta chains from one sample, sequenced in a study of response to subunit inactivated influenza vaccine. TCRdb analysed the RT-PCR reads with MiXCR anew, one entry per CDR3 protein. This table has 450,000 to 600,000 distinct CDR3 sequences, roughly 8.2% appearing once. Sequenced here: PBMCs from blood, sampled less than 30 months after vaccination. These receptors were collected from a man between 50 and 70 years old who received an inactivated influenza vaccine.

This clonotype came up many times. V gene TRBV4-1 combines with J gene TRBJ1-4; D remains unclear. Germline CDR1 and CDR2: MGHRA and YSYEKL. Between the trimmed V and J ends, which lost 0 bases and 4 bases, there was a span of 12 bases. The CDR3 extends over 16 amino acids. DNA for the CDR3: TGCGCCAGCAGCCAAGAGGGCGGCTTAATTAATGAAAAACTGTTTTTT. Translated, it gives CASSQEGGLINEKLFF.

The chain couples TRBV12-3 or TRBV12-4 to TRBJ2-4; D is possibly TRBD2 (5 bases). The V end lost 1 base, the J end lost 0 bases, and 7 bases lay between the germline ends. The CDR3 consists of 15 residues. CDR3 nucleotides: TGTGCCAGCAGTTTAGATGCGGGAGCCAAAAACATTCAGTACTTC. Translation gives CASSLDAGAKNIQYF.

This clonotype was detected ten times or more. For the CDR3, the DNA is TGTGCCAGCAGCTTAGTTGGCAGTTCCTACAATGAGCAGTTCTTC. Amino acids: CASSLVGSSYNEQFF. The chain couples TRBV7-2 to TRBJ2-1; D is unresolved. Germline CDR1 and CDR2: SGHTA and FQGNSA. V was trimmed by 1 base and J by 1 base, leaving 8 bases between them. The CDR3 consists of 15 residues. The whole variable domain, filled in from reference TRBV7-2 and TRBJ2-1, reads GAGVSQSPSNKVTEKGKDVELRCDPISGHTALYWYRQSLGQGLEFLIYFQGNSAPDKSGLPSDRFSAERTGGSVSTLTIQRTQQEDSAVYLCASSLVGSSYNEQFFGPGTRLTVL.

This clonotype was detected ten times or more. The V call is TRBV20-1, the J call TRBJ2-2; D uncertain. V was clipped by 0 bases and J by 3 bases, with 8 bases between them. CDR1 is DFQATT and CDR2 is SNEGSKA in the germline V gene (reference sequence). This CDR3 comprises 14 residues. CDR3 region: CSARDIRDTGELFF. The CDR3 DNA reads TGCAGTGCTAGAGATATTCGGGACACCGGGGAGCTGTTTTTT.

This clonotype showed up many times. The CDR3 is CASSLEDRTYEQYF. CDR3 coding DNA: TGTGCCAGCAGCTTAGAGGACAGAACCTACGAGCAGTACTTC. The chain couples TRBV7-2 to TRBJ2-7, with TRBD1 as a possible D gene (6 bases). The CDR3 loop spans 14 amino acids. Per germline, CDR1 SGHTA and CDR2 FQGNSA. With 1 base removed from V and 2 bases from J, the gap between germline ends came to 9 bases.

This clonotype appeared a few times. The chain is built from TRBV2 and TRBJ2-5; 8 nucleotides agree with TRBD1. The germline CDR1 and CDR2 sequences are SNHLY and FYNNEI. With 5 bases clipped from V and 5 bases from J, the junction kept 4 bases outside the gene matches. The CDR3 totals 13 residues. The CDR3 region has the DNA TGTGCCAGCAGTAGACAGGGGTGGGAGACCCAGTACTTC. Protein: CASSRQGWETQYF.

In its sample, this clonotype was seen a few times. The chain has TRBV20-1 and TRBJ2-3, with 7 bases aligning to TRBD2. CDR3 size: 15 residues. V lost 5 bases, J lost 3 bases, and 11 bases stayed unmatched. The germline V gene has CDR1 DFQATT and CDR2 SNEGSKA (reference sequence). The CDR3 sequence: CSAPRTSTSTDTQYF. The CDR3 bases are TGCAGTGCTCCCCGGACTAGTACCAGTACAGATACGCAGTATTTT.

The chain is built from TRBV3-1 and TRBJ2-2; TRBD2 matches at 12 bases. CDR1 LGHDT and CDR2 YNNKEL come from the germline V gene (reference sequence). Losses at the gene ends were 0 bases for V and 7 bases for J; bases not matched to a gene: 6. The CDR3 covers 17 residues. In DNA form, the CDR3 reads TGTGCCAGCAGCCAAGATCCACTAGCGGGAGGCCGCGGGGAGCTGTTTTTT. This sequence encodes CASSQDPLAGGRGELFF.

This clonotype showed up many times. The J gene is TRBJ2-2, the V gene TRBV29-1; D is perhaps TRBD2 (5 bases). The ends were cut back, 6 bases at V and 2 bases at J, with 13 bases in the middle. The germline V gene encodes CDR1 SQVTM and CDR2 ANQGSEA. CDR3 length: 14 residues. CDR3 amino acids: CSVTREINTGELFF. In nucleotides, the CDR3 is TGCAGCGTGACCCGGGAAATAAACACCGGGGAGCTGTTTTTT.

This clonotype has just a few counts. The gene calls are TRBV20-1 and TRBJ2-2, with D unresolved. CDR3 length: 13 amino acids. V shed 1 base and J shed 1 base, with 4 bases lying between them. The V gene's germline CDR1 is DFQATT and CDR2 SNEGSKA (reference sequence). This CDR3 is CSARGVNTGELFF. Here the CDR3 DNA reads TGCAGTGCTAGAGGAGTGAACACCGGGGAGCTGTTTTTT.

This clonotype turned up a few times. CDR3 sequence: CAWSVRLAGGHEQFF. The CDR3 nucleotides are TGTGCCTGGAGTGTACGGCTAGCGGGGGGACATGAGCAGTTCTTC. V and J are TRBV30 and TRBJ2-1; TRBD2 matches at 11 bases. Germline assignment: CDR1 GTSNPN and CDR2 SVGIG (reference sequence). The V gene end was trimmed by 0 bases and the J gene end by 8 bases; junction bases not matched to a gene: 6. The CDR3 covers 15 residues.

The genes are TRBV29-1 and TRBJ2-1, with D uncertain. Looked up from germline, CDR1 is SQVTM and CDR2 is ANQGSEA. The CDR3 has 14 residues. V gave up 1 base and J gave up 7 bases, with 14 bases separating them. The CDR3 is CSVEGASMVNEQFF. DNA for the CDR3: TGCAGCGTTGAAGGGGCCTCTATGGTTAATGAGCAGTTCTTC.

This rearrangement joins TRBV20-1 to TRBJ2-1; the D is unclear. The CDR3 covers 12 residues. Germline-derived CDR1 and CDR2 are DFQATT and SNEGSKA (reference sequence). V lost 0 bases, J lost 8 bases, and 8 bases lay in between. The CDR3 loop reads CSARDAPDEQFF. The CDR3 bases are TGCAGTGCTAGAGACGCACCTGATGAGCAGTTCTTC.

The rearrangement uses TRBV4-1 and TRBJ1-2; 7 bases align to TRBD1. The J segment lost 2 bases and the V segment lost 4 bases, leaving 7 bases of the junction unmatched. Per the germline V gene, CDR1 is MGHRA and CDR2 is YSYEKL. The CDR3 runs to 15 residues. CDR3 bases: TGCGCCAGCAGCCTTTCCGGGACAGCGAACTATGGCTACACCTTC. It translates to CASSLSGTANYGYTF.

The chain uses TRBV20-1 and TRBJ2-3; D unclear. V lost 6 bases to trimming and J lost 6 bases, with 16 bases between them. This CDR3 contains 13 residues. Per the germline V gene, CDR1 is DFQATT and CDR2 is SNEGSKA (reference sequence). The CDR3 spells CSATRRSPDTQYF. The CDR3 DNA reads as TGCAGTGCCACCAGACGGAGCCCGGATACGCAGTATTTT.

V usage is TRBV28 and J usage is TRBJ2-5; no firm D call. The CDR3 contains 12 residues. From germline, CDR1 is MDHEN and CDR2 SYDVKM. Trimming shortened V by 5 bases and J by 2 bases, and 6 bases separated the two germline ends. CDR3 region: CASSDSQETQYF. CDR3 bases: TGTGCCAGCAGTGACTCGCAAGAGACCCAGTACTTC.

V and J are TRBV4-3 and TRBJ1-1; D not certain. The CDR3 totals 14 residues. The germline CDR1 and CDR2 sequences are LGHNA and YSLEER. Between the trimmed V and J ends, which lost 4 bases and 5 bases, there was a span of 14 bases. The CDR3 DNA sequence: TGCGCCAGCAGCCTGGGTGGAAGTGGTACTGAAGCTTTCTTT. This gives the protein CASSLGGSGTEAFF.

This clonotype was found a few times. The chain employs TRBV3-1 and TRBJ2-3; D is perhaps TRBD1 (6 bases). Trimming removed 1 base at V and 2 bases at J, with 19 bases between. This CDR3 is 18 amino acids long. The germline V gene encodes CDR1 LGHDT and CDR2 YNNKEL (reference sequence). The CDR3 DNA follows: TGTGCCAGCAGCCAAGTGGGCGGACAGACCCACGCCACAGATACGCAGTATTTT. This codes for CASSQVGGQTHATDTQYF.

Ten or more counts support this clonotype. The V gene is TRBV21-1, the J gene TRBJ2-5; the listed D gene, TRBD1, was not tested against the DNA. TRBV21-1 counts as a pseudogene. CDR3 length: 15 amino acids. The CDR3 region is CASSKGPGRRETQYF. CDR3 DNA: TGTGCCAGCAGCAAAGGCCCGGGCAGGAGGGAGACCCAGTACTTC.

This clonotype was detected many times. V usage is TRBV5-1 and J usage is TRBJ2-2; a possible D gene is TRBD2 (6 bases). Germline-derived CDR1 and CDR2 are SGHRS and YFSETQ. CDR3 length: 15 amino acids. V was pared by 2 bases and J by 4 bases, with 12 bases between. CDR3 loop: CASSFEAGSTGELFF. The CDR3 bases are TGCGCCAGCAGCTTCGAGGCGGGAAGCACCGGGGAGCTGTTTTTT.

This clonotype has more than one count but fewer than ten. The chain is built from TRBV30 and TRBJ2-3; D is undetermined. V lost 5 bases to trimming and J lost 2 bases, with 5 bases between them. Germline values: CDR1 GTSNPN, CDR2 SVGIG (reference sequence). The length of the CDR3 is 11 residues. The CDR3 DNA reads TGTGCCTGGGGATACACAGATACGCAGTATTTT. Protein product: CAWGYTDTQYF.

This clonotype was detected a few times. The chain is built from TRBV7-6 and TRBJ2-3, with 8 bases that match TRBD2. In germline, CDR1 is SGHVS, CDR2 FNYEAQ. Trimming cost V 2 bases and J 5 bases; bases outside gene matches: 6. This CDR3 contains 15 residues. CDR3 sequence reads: CASSLLAGTEDTQYF. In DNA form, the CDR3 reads TGTGCCAGCAGCTTATTAGCGGGGACGGAAGATACGCAGTATTTT.

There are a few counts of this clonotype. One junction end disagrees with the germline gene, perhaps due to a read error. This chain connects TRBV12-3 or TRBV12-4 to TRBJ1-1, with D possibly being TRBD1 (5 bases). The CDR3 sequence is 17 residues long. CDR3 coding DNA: TGTACCAGCAGTTTTCGTCAGGGTACCCATAGGGGAACTGAAGCTTTCTTT. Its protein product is CTSSFRQGTHRGTEAFF.

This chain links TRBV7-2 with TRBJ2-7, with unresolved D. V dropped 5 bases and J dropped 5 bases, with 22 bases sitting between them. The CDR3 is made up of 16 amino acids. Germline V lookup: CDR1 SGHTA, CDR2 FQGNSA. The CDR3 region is CASSPRMGLLGDEQYF. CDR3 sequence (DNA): TGTGCCAGCAGCCCCCGGATGGGCCTCCTTGGAGACGAGCAGTACTTC.

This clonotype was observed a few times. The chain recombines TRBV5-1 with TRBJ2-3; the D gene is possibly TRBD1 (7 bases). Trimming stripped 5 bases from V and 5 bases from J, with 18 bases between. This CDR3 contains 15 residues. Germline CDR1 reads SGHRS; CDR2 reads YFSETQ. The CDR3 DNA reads TGCGCCAGCAGAACCGGAGGGGGCGCGGGAGATACGCAGTATTTT. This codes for CASRTGGGAGDTQYF. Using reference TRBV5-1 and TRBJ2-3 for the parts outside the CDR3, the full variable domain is KAGVTQTPRYLIKTRGQQVTLSCSPISGHRSVSWYQQTPGQGLQFLFEYFSETQRNKGNFPGRFSGRQFSNSRSEMNVSTLELGDSALYLCASRTGGGAGDTQYFGPGTRLTVL.

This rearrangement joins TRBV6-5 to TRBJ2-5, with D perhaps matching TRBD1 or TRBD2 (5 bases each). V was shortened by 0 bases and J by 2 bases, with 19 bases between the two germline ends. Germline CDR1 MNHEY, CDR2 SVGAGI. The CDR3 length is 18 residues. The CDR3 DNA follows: TGTGCCAGCAGTTACTCGGGTACGACCGGGACCACACAAGAGACCCAGTACTTC. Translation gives CASSYSGTTGTTQETQYF.

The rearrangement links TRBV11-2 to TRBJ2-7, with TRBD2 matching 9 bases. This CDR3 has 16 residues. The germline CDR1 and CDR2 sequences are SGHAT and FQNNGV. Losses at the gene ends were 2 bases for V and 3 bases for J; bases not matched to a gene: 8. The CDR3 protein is CASSLLPGTSIYEQYF. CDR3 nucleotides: TGTGCCAGCAGCTTACTTCCCGGGACTAGCATCTACGAGCAGTACTTC.